This T cell receptor beta chain originates from a study of CD8+ T cells in alopecia areata. RNA extraction and reverse transcription yielded cDNA as sequencing template. TCRdb's copy holds only in-frame clones and misses some; the assay was immunoSEQ multiplex PCR. Among roughly 150,000 clones listed, roughly 50% were seen once. The junction had 9 bases not matched to a gene; V was cut back by 5 bases and J by 2 bases. The germline CDR1 and CDR2 sequences are SGHTA and FQGNSA. The CDR3 is 18 residues long. The source material was CD4+ T cells sorted from blood. This clonotype was obtained from a human donor in good health. The chain joins TRBV7-2 to TRBJ2-1; TRBD2 agrees at 13 bases. The CDR3 DNA sequence: TGTGCCAGCAGCCGACGGACTAGCGGGAGAGGAACCTACAATGAGCAGTTCTTC. Its protein product is CASSRRTSGRGTYNEQFF.